This TCR beta chain was observed in a study of Tregs in tolerant kidney transplant recipients. In regard to this clone: Its antigen is as yet unknown.

Regarding the study as a whole: Tregs expanded with activated donor B cells seemed most donor-specific. Biological reproducibility was not directly addressed in this study.

Unstimulated regulatory T cells (CD4+CD25+CD127-), CD4+CD25- non-regulatory cells, CD4 and CD8 cells were FACS-sorted from thawed PBMCs. This CDR3 is built from 16 residues. With 3 bases clipped from V and 8 bases from J, the junction kept 6 bases outside the gene matches. Germline CDR1 SGHRS, CDR2 YFSETQ. The protocol was immunoSEQ multiplex PCR, while the TCRdb copy is restricted to in-frame clones and leaves out a portion. The sample holds more than 95,000 clones; 92% are singletons and the top ten take around 0.6%. The sample comprised CD4+ T cells from blood. The sequence was collected from a human donor in good health. The V and J genes are TRBV5-1 and TRBJ2-1, with 15 bases aligning to TRBD2. In DNA, the CDR3 is TGCGCCAGCAGCTCGGAGGGACTAGCGGGGGGAGATGAGCAGTTCTTC. The encoded protein is CASSSEGLAGGDEQFF.